This T cell receptor beta chain was sequenced in a study of cytomegalovirus exposure and HLA in healthy donors (dated by TCRdb to the late 2010s). As for the study more broadly: An earlier analysis of a few hundred of the donors reported over 250 Gb of sequence data and approximately 120 million unique TCR beta sequences obtained from approximately 180 million T cells. An early release covering approximately 600 HLA-typed donors comprised around 300 gigabases of sequencing data and some 79 million unique TCR sequences. Among the roughly 370 genotyped donors, around 79% belonged to the genetic ancestry cluster associated with self-reported Caucasian donors. The study aimed to test whether cataloging public T cell receptors could reveal signatures of past pathogen exposure. The study used immunosequencing to profile the T cell repertoires of approximately 650 subjects and linked those repertoires to cytomegalovirus serostatus. Along with the roughly 670-subject first cohort, a separate validation cohort of about 110 different subjects was used. The study combined high-throughput TCR immunosequencing, statistical association of individual TCRs with disease status, and machine learning to predict cytomegalovirus infection status. In a later analysis, previously published TCR beta repertoires from 670 or so donors were re-analyzed and high-resolution HLA genotyping was added so that TCR occurrence patterns could be studied. In the later analysis, no new phenotypic data were used to find candidate immune exposures; instead, reliance was placed on TCR beta sequences and their occurrence across donors. To decide whether each TCR beta V gene segment behaved as functional or pseudogenic, an earlier analysis of some 540 of the donors relied on high-throughput TCR beta sequencing. Donor age, sex, ethnicity and CMV serostatus were collected together with the repertoire data. In a later genetic analysis, genome-wide SNP genotypes for about 55% of the 666 donors were used, and that subset was treated as a discovery cohort. Every discovery cohort repertoire had been produced on one sequencing platform. HLA typing included class I and class II loci at four-digit resolution. The number of typed donors differed by locus: about 629-640 for A, B, C, DRB1 and DQB1; 500 to 550 for DQA1; around 610 for DPA1; and some 450 for DPB1. Because of strong linkage in the cohort, four or five DR-DQ haplotypes were treated as single units for association and clustering. Across 398 genotyped donors of the cohort, an average of approximately 240,000 unique TCR beta nucleotide sequences per donor were sequenced, and 15% to 20% of those sequences were non-productive.

General conclusions and limits of the study: A later analysis found that TCR association rates varied across HLA loci, with DRB1 alleles showing the most associated TCRs and HLA-C alleles the fewest. According to the authors, the approach could potentially be generalized to other disease states and immunological phenotypes. A later genetic analysis associated a missense DCLRE1C variant with V-gene and J-gene trimming of TCR beta chains, and an independent cohort replicated the association. Most TCR sequences were seen in very few donors, while some public TCRs were found in many individuals. A later analysis reported that several top co-occurrence clusters appeared linked to parvovirus B19, influenza, CMV and Epstein-Barr virus. A later analysis found that most CMV-associated TCR beta chains appeared HLA-restricted, with HLA associations seemingly driven largely by CMV exposure. The only immune exposure information available for the cohort was CMV serostatus. According to a later genetic analysis, donors in an Asian-associated ancestry cluster had fewer N-insertions in productive TCRs than the approximately 630-donor mean. A few of the identified cytomegalovirus-associated TCR beta chains were confirmed in vitro to be specific for cytomegalovirus antigens. The 87-base-pair reads could not distinguish some IMGT-functional V segments, including TRBV6-2 and TRBV6-3, so those segments were excluded. Strong co-occurrence of HLA alleles, especially DR and DQ, made assigning TCR associations to individual alleles difficult. This cohort had only TCR beta chains sequenced, and the lack of alpha or paired-chain data limited which features could be detected. A later analysis associated about 16,000 TCR beta sequences with specific HLA alleles at a false discovery rate of 0.05. The classifier was reported to diagnose cytomegalovirus status with high specificity and sensitivity in both the original cohort and the validation cohort. Compared with equally common non-associated chains, HLA-associated TCR beta chains in a later analysis were more clonally expanded and had lower generation probabilities. In an earlier analysis of fewer than 700 of the donors, most TCR beta V segments appeared in productive rearrangements about 90% or about 30% of the time, broadly matching IMGT annotations. Because counts were too low, roughly 18 rarely observed V segments, including chromosome 9 orphons, were left out of the earlier analysis of a few hundred of the donors. A further reported finding was that TCR beta sequences accurately predicted the HLA-A and HLA-B alleles for most subjects in the first cohort. A cluster of highly shared sequence variants was judged likely to be a technical artifact of the sequencing pipeline. In the study, 150 to 200 TCR beta chains were listed as associated with cytomegalovirus. Linkage disequilibrium might explain the correlated functional status among segregating V segments, but an unknown experimental factor could not be ruled out. Sequencing depth was assumed to be roughly uniform across donors in the presence/absence analyses, though that assumption may not hold. Because HLA typing was unavailable for some donors at each locus, only the typed subset was used in association tests.

V loses 4 bases, J loses 0 bases, and the germline ends lie 13 bases apart. From the cysteine through the phenylalanine, the CDR3 covers 15 amino acids. CDR3 DNA is the only sequence kept; it has 45 bases, read in frame from the first base. The germline V gene supplies CDR1 SGDLS and CDR2 YYNGEE. Library prep was done by the immunoSEQ multiplex PCR assay. For the multiplex PCR, a mixture combining 60 forward primers for TCR Vbeta segments and 13 reverse primers for TCR Jbeta segments was used. The CDR3 region of rearranged TCR beta genes was amplified from genomic DNA with a multiplex PCR assay. On the Illumina HiSeq System, the amplified TCR beta libraries were sequenced as 87-base-pair reads. Per the original workflow: In a later analysis, tens of millions of unique TCR beta chains were counted across the roughly 610 repertoires, and some 10 million of these chains were shared by at least two donors. A nearest-neighbor algorithm error-corrected the raw reads and collapsed the reads into unique sequences, merging closely related sequences to remove PCR and sequencing errors. V, D and J gene segments were assigned by aligning CDR3 sequences to IMGT reference sequences. For a sequence to be retained, a match of at least six nucleotides was required to both a V gene segment and a J gene segment. A rearrangement counted as productive if the CDR3 had no stop codons and remained in frame with V and J, and every other rearrangement counted as non-productive. Following IMGT convention, CDR3 was defined as the stretch from the second conserved V-encoded cysteine to the conserved J-encoded phenylalanine. In an earlier analysis of approximately 500 of the donors, sequences lacking an unambiguous match to a single V gene segment were excluded. An earlier analysis of several hundred of the donors called V segments functional above 56.7% productive rearrangements and segregating when the between-donor standard deviation exceeded 5%. To diagnose cytomegalovirus status from the catalog of TCR beta chain sequences, a statistical classification framework was built. V and J gene assignment, in a later analysis, came from comparing TCR nucleotide sequences with IMGT/GENE-DB human TR gene sequences. A later analysis assigned CDR3 sequences and most-parsimonious VDJ recombination scenarios with the TCRdist pipeline. In a later analysis, each TCR beta chain was defined by its CDR3 amino acid sequence together with its V-gene family, and reads lacking a unique V-gene family were excluded. To address suspected cross-contamination and a sequencing artifact, a later analysis removed approximately 590 highly shared, low-generation-probability nucleotide sequences. In a later analysis, a clonal expansion index for each public chain was calculated from normalized within-repertoire ranks of inferred template counts. A later analysis computed generation probabilities with a VDJ recombination model fitted to out-of-frame rearrangements, and checked the results against IGoR. In a later analysis, TCR-TCR, TCR-HLA and TCR-CMV co-occurrence was scored with hypergeometric tests, and a repertoire-size bias correction was applied to TCR pairs. A later analysis estimated false discovery rates by permuting HLA or CMV assignments 20 times. In a later analysis, co-occurring TCRs were grouped using DBSCAN, and TCRdist sequence similarity was added for clustering within HLA-allele-positive subsets. For co-occurrence clustering, repertoires with fewer than 30,000 or more than 120,000 public chains were excluded, along with four to six repertoires with anomalous nucleotide sharing. Imported from immuneACCESS, the table was reduced by TCRdb to in-frame sequences with V and J called. These copies leave out some clones; in studies compared against another copy, an unresolved V gene accounts for under half, and the cause of the remainder is not known. The V and J calls and the clone size are those of that table, but D and trimming were determined from the DNA. The sample profile shows around 65,000 clones; roughly 78% of them were found once. Approximately 4.2% of the sample is in the top ten clones.

The cohort comprised fewer than 700 healthy bone marrow donors. Cohort members were all nominally healthy when sampled, although unrecorded immune exposures were likely present. The donor was CMV seronegative and belonged to the group of several hundred seronegative cohort members. A peripheral blood sample was provided by each donor, and peripheral blood mononuclear cells were used for TCR beta sequencing. The Qiagen DNeasy Blood Extraction Kit was used to extract genomic DNA from the blood cell samples. Turning to this clone: Its antigen target is currently unknown. Base qualities were left out, and no much larger clone turns up one base away.

This sequence uses TRBV9 and TRBJ1-1, and the D gene may be TRBD1, 5 bases matching. This TCR derives from a woman between 25 and 40 years old in good health and CMV-seronegative. The specimen sequenced was PBMCs. The DNA is TGTGCCAGCAGCCCACCAACAGGTCTGAACACTGAAGCTTTCTTT. Its protein reads: CASSPPTGLNTEAFF.